Following are 15 T cell receptor beta chains from one sample sequenced in a study of low-dose radiotherapy and immunotherapy resistance in tumors. Primers targeting TRAV and TRBV primed first-strand cDNA, covering alpha and beta chains. Both a constant-region primer and a V-primer adapter served to amplify TCRs across roughly 22 PCR cycles. TCRdb ran MiXCR on the reads and lists one entry per CDR3 protein. The profile shows some 60,000 distinct CDR3 sequences, around a quarter of them singletons. Time point denoted: before trial treatment. Sequenced material: PBMCs, taken before treatment. The receptors come from a male donor with rectosigmoid adenocarcinoma.

This clonotype occurred once. This sequence joins TRBV7-9 and TRBJ2-7; 10 nucleotides align to TRBD1. With the DNA end fitting TRBJ2-5 better, the J assignment may be wrong. The germline CDR1 and CDR2 sequences are SEHNR and FQNEAQ (reference sequence). The CDR3 runs to 15 residues. The CDR3 protein is CASSLGQGWQETQYF. The CDR3 coding sequence is TGTGCCAGCAGCCTGGGACAGGGGTGGCAAGAGACCCAGTACTTC.

This clonotype was picked up many times. This chain links TRBV28 with TRBJ1-1; D possibly corresponds to TRBD1 (6 bases). V was clipped by 4 bases and J by 4 bases, with 16 bases between them. In germline, CDR1 is MDHEN, CDR2 SYDVKM. CDR3 length equals 15 residues. The CDR3 protein is CASSSQQGFFTEAFF. CDR3 coding DNA: TGTGCCAGCAGTTCTCAACAGGGATTTTTCACTGAAGCTTTCTTT.

Remarks on this clonotype: A far larger clone is only one base removed, so a read error is likely. The chain employs TRBV5-3 and TRBJ2-5, with D perhaps TRBD1 (6 bases). TRBV5-3 is an open reading frame, and its role is uncertain. This CDR3 has 15 amino acids. This CDR3 is CASSLPGASREAQYF. The CDR3 coding sequence is TGTGCCAGCAGCCTACCAGGGGCGTCTCGAGAGGCCCAGTACTTC.

This clonotype was counted ten times or more. This chain's CDR3 is CASSRETGVYEQYF. The CDR3 DNA reads as TGCGCCAGCAGCCGAGAGACAGGGGTCTACGAGCAGTACTTC. V is TRBV4-3 and J is TRBJ2-7; 8 bases map to TRBD1. Germline trimming cut 4 bases from V and 3 bases from J; bases unmatched to any gene: 5. The germline V gene has CDR1 LGHNA and CDR2 YSLEER. This CDR3 region has 14 residues.

The table lists this clonotype with many counts. The CDR3 loop is CSARRGSGGYEQYF. CDR3 sequence (DNA): TGCAGTGCTAGGAGGGGGAGTGGTGGCTACGAGCAGTACTTC. The chain carries TRBV20-1 and TRBJ2-7, with D maybe TRBD1 (6 bases). The V and J ends lost 3 bases and 3 bases respectively, with 15 bases between them. The germline V gene has CDR1 DFQATT and CDR2 SNEGSKA (reference sequence). The CDR3 contains 14 residues.

Regarding this clonotype: At one end the junction does not follow the germline gene, possibly because of a read error. V is TRBV4-1 and J is TRBJ1-2; a weak D match, TRBD1 (6 bases). The CDR3 runs 13 residues. Germline CDR1 MGHRA, CDR2 YSYEKL. In nucleotides, the CDR3 is TGTGCCCTCACTCACGGGGACACCTATGGCTACACCTTC. It encodes CALTHGDTYGYTF.

This clonotype has only a few counts. The chain recombines TRBV18 with TRBJ2-2; D gene unclear. Trimming removed 3 bases from V and 4 bases from J, with 3 bases in between. This CDR3 contains 12 residues. Germline assignment: CDR1 KGHSH and CDR2 LQKENI. CDR3 sequence: CASSPSTGELFF. For the CDR3, the DNA is TGTGCCAGCTCACCGTCCACCGGGGAGCTGTTTTTT.

This clonotype appeared many times. This chain connects TRBV7-2 to TRBJ1-1; D unclear. Trimming shortened V by 1 base and J by 5 bases, and 11 bases separated the two germline ends. The germline V gene encodes CDR1 SGHTA and CDR2 FQGNSA. The CDR3 is 14 amino acids. DNA of the CDR3: TGTGCCAGCAGCTTAGAGGGTCAAGCGACTGAAGCTTTCTTT. Encoded protein: CASSLEGQATEAFF.

This clonotype was counted many times. V usage is TRBV20-1 and J usage is TRBJ1-2, with no clear D. Germline assignment: CDR1 DFQATT and CDR2 SNEGSKA (reference sequence). The CDR3 is 12 residues long. CDR3 sequence reads: CSFRAPNYGYTF. The CDR3 DNA reads TGCAGCTTCCGGGCCCCCAACTATGGCTACACCTTC.

This clonotype has ten or more counts. The V call is TRBV4-1, the J call TRBJ2-5; TRBD2 matches 8 bases. Per the germline V gene, CDR1 is MGHRA and CDR2 is YSYEKL. The V segment lost 5 bases and the J segment 14 bases; nucleotides outside the gene matches: 7. The CDR3 consists of 11 residues. The CDR3 region is CASSSGTRRYF. For the CDR3, the DNA is TGCGCCAGCAGCAGTGGGACTAGACGTTACTTC.

This clonotype has at least ten counts. The chain links TRBV15 to TRBJ2-7; D perhaps matches TRBD2 (6 bases). Trimming removed 0 bases at V and 2 bases at J, with 11 bases between. Looked up from germline, CDR1 is LNHNV and CDR2 is YYDKDF (reference sequence). The CDR3 runs 15 residues. CDR3: CATSRETAGPYEQYF. CDR3 sequence (DNA): TGTGCCACCAGCAGAGAAACGGCGGGGCCCTACGAGCAGTACTTC.

Of note for this clonotype: The limits of the CDR3 on the DNA are not certain, so only TCRdb's listed CDR3 is given. V and J are TRBV5-4 and TRBJ2-7; the table's D gene call, TRBD2, was not cross checked with the DNA. In germline, CDR1 is SGHNT, CDR2 YYREEE (reference sequence). The CDR3 has 24 residues if both end residues are counted. The CDR3 sequence is CASSFYICSALHLTASGRAYEQYF.

This clonotype was counted at least ten times. This CDR3 reads CASSLVGFSTDTQYF. CDR3 nucleotide sequence: TGTGCCAGCAGCTTAGTTGGCTTTAGCACAGATACGCAGTATTTT. The V call is TRBV7-2, the J call TRBJ2-3; D gene unclear. The V end lost 1 base, the J end lost 0 bases, and 8 bases lay between the germline ends. The CDR3 consists of 15 residues. Germline assignment: CDR1 SGHTA and CDR2 FQGNSA.

This clonotype was counted only a few times. The genes are TRBV28 and TRBJ1-5; D unclear. CDR3 length equals 14 residues. The V gene lost 4 bases and the J gene lost 0 bases, with 7 bases spanning the gap. Germline loops: CDR1 MDHEN, CDR2 SYDVKM. The DNA for the CDR3 is TGTGCCAGCAGTTCCGAGGTTAGCAATCAGCCCCAGCATTTT. Translation: CASSSEVSNQPQHF.

Of note for this clonotype: A far larger clone is a single base away, which makes a read error likely. The chain links TRBV9 to TRBJ2-3; 7 nucleotides agree with TRBD2. After removal of 4 bases from V and 3 bases from J, the junction contained 14 bases not matched to a gene. The CDR3 has 17 amino acids. Germline V gives CDR1 SGDLS, CDR2 YYNGEE. This chain's CDR3 is CASSRDLAAGGTDTQYF. As DNA, the CDR3 is TGTGCCAGCAGCAGAGATCTGGCGGCCGGGGGGACAGATACGCAGTATTTT.